The clone carrying this T cell receptor beta chain was observed a handful of times. Its antigen is unknown. The record originates from a study of blood T cells in healthy people across ages. For the second PCR, which ran for about 6 to 11 cycles, a sample-barcoded 5' primer and a J-beta primer mix were used. A 12-random-nucleotide template-switch adaptor tagged each cDNA molecule. The study obtained at least 2.5 million CDR3-containing paired-end reads from every sample. TCRdb reprocessed the 5' RACE reads via MiXCR and lists one record per CDR3 protein. The table has over a million distinct CDR3 sequences, about 43% seen once. Study findings and constraints: Comparison with aged donors showed that long-lived donors had more naive CD4+ cells and higher diversity. Strong correlation existed between TCR beta diversity and naive T cell percentage.

The TCR sequence derives from a woman in her late teens or twenties in good health. Sequenced material: blood.

As DNA, the CDR3 is TGTGCCAGCAGCTTAATGAAGGGGGGTCAGGGCACAGATACGCAGTATTTT. It specifies CASSLMKGGQGTDTQYF. V and J are TRBV7-3 and TRBJ2-3, with D tentatively TRBD1 or TRBD2 (6 bases each). The ends were cut back, 1 base at V and 1 base at J, with 15 bases in the middle. CDR1 and CDR2 (germline): SGHTA, FQGTGA. The CDR3 length is 17 residues.